This paragraph reports one TCR beta chain. Its antigen remains undetermined. Nothing much larger sits one base from this clone, and base qualities are not available. The germline V gene (reference sequence) yields PRHDT for CDR1 and FYEKMQ for CDR2. The cysteine opens and the phenylalanine closes a CDR3 of 15 amino acids. The entry retains the CDR3 DNA only, 45 bases that are in frame from base 1. Trimming removed 6 bases from V and 4 bases from J; the gene matches leave 11 bases unexplained. This sample was included in a study of blood T cell repertoires in COVID-19 (dated by TCRdb to the early 2020s). General notes on the study: Samples covering the acute and convalescent phases of COVID-19 were provided by collaborators in the United States, Italy and Spain. Samples came from the ongoing ImmuneRACE study (first 160 participants) plus 1,254 subjects from 6 global collaborators. Where available, HLA class I and class II types were taken from metadata supplied by the sample provider and were not determined by assay-based typing. A freely available public database, intended as a resource for researchers studying the immune response to SARS-CoV-2, is where the repertoires were released. Nearly every sample came with metadata listing a de-identified subject ID, COVID-19 status, age in years and sex. The prospective study material was composed of cDNA or gDNA derived from T cells, B-cell-depleted T cells, or PBMCs. Deeply sampled blood TCRbeta repertoires from subjects exposed to, actively infected with, or recovered from COVID-19 were included in the dataset. The investigation overall reported the following: The amount of clinical and demographic metadata varied by source and participant and was provided uncurated.

Whole blood was collected in K2EDTA tubes by collaborating institutions according to the institutions' own protocols. For TCRbeta analysis, collaborator samples were shipped as frozen whole blood, as isolated PBMCs, or as DNA extracted from either sample type. TCRbeta CDR3 regions were amplified from genomic DNA by means of the immunoSEQ Assay, a bias-controlled multiplex PCR. The source study handled its data this way. The number of nucleated cells in each sample was estimated from the amplification of reference gene primers within the assay. To quantify the absolute abundance of each unique TCRbeta CDR3 rearrangement, sequence reads were collapsed and filtered. For each sample, productive Simpson clonality was calculated as the square root of Simpson's diversity index across productive rearrangements. TCRdb carries this immuneACCESS record with in-frame sequences only. Its versions omit some clonotypes, under half of them owing to an unresolved V gene in the studies checked, with the rest unexplained. V and J calls and clone size are as listed in that table; D and trimming were resolved from the DNA. The sample includes more than 200,000 clones, with 65% to 85% observed a single time. The ten largest clones represent roughly 8.8% of the sample.

The chain links TRBV13 with TRBJ1-1; 7 of the junction bases match TRBD1. The sample consisted of peripheral blood. This TCR came from a woman aged 50 to 65 with acute or convalescent COVID-19. The CDR3 protein is CASRYTGAQATEAFF. The base sequence is TGTGCCAGCAGATACACAGGGGCCCAGGCCACTGAAGCTTTCTTT.